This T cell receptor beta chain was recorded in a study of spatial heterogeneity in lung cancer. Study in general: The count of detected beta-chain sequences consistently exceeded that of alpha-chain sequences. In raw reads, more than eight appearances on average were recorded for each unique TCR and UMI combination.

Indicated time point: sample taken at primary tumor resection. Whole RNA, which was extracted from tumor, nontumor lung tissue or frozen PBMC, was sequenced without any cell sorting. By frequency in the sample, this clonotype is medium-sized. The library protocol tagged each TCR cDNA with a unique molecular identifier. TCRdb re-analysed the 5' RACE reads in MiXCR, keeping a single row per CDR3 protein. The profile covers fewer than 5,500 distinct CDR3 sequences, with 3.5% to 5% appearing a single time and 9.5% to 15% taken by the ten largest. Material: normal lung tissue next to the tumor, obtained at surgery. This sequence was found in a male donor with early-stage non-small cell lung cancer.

The CDR3: CASSLSGGLISPLHF. The DNA for the CDR3 is TGCGCCAGCAGCCTATCAGGGGGATTGATTTCACCCCTCCACTTT. J is TRBJ1-6 and V is TRBV5-1; the match to TRBD1 covers 7 bases. Germline assignment: CDR1 SGHRS and CDR2 YFSETQ. Trimming removed 4 bases from V and 9 bases from J; junction bases left unmatched: 10. The CDR3 spans 15 residues.